This TCR beta chain originates from a study of cytomegalovirus exposure and HLA in healthy donors. Study-level results: Certain indistinguishable V segments, among them TRBV6-2 and TRBV6-3, were excluded.

With respect to this clone: What it recognizes is unknown.

This CDR3 region has 18 residues. Germline-derived CDR1 and CDR2 are SGHNT and YYREEE (reference sequence). V was pared by 4 bases and J by 0 bases, with 21 bases between. The primer mix had 60 Vbeta and 13 Jbeta primers. Data came from immunoSEQ multiplex PCR; TCRdb stores just in-frame clones and leaves some out. Counted here are about 130,000 clones, around 83% occurring once; the ten biggest clones make up roughly 1.2%. The material sequenced was PBMCs. This clonotype was sampled from a girl aged 2 to 10 in good health and CMV-seronegative. V gene TRBV5-4 combines with J gene TRBJ2-3; D may be TRBD1 (7 bases). The CDR3 DNA reads as TGTGCCAGCAGCACCCTCACTAGCTCGACAGGGAGCACAGATACGCAGTATTTT. It codes for CASSTLTSSTGSTDTQYF.